The 12 T cell receptor beta chains in this list originate from one sample, sequenced in a study of Ad26.COV2.S vaccination and SARS-CoV-2 variants. Sequencing used immunoSEQ multiplex PCR; TCRdb keeps in-frame clones, though not all of them. The data show around 400,000 clones, about 93% seen once. The treatment denotes: around 19 received Ad26.COV2.S at low or high dose, single or two shots; 5 received placebo; per-sample allocation not given. Sample collection was performed on day 63 after the first vaccine or placebo injection. Sequencing was performed on peripheral blood, taken in a trial of Ad26.COV2.S vaccine versus placebo. The receptors were gathered from a person between 18 and 65 years old who received the Ad26.COV2.S COVID-19 vaccine or a placebo.

V usage is TRBV19 and J usage is TRBJ1-5; D might be TRBD1 (5 bases). Germline V CDR1 and CDR2: LNHDA, SQIVND (reference sequence). Trimming took off 10 bases at V and 4 bases at J, with 11 bases between the two ends. This CDR3 is built from 12 residues. CDR3 loop: CATQRQNQPQHF. CDR3 in DNA: TGTGCCACTCAGAGACAGAATCAGCCCCAGCATTTT.

This chain links TRBV6-5 with TRBJ2-3; a weak D match, TRBD2 (5 bases). The CDR3 totals 15 residues. Germline assignment: CDR1 MNHEY and CDR2 SVGAGI. V was trimmed by 6 bases and J by 4 bases, leaving 17 bases between them. The CDR3 DNA reads TGTGCCAGCAGCGTCCTCGCGGCGGGCCCAGATACGCAGTATTTT. It codes for CASSVLAAGPDTQYF.

The chain is built from TRBV18 and TRBJ1-2, with D hard to call. CDR3 size: 16 residues. The germline V gene encodes CDR1 KGHSH and CDR2 LQKENI. Trimming took off 5 bases at V and 4 bases at J, with 20 bases between the two ends. The CDR3: CASSTSGGPTAYGYTF. The CDR3 DNA sequence: TGTGCCAGCTCAACTTCTGGTGGACCGACGGCCTATGGCTACACCTTC.

The chain carries TRBV13 and TRBJ2-3, with TRBD2 as a possible D gene (5 bases). With 1 base removed from V and 1 base from J, the gap between germline ends came to 12 bases. Germline V gene sequence: CDR1 PRHDT, CDR2 FYEKMQ (reference sequence). The CDR3 has 16 amino acids. CDR3 residues: CASSLEQAAGTDTQYF. The CDR3 nucleotides are TGTGCCAGCAGCTTAGAACAAGCGGCCGGCACAGATACGCAGTATTTT.

The chain is built from TRBV19 and TRBJ1-1; a possible D gene is TRBD1 (5 bases). This CDR3 is 14 amino acids long. The germline V gene encodes CDR1 LNHDA and CDR2 SQIVND (reference sequence). Trimming pared 4 bases from V and 5 bases from J, leaving 14 bases between. The CDR3, as DNA: TGTGCCAGTAGTACGCTCTCGGGGGTGACTGAAGCTTTCTTT. Translated, it gives CASSTLSGVTEAFF.

V is TRBV12-2 and J is TRBJ2-7; the D call of TRBD2 is as the table states it, not checked on the DNA. TRBV12-2 corresponds to a pseudogene. This CDR3 spans 13 amino acids. This chain's CDR3 is CAITGLADYEQYF. The CDR3 nucleotides read TGTGCAATCACGGGGCTAGCGGACTACGAGCAGTACTTC.

The chain carries TRBV30 and TRBJ2-4; D possibly corresponds to TRBD2 (5 bases). CDR3 length: 13 residues. The germline V and J ends were trimmed by 2 bases and 4 bases, with 9 bases remaining between them. Germline V gene sequence: CDR1 GTSNPN, CDR2 SVGIG (reference sequence). The CDR3 loop is CAWSSGRKNIQYF. The CDR3 nucleotides are TGTGCCTGGAGTTCTGGGAGAAAAAACATTCAGTACTTC.

CDR3 residues: CASRTGTDNQPQHF. CDR3 bases: TGTGCCAGCAGAACCGGGACAGACAATCAGCCCCAGCATTTT. The chain employs TRBV6-1 and TRBJ1-5, with 7 bases identical to TRBD1. Trimming removed 6 bases from V and 3 bases from J; junction bases left unmatched: 5. From germline, CDR1 is MNHNS and CDR2 SASEGT. The CDR3 is 14 residues long.

About this clone: Distinct nucleotide sequences in the sample also encode this CDR3. The gene calls are TRBV7-2 and TRBJ2-1; 12 positions agree with TRBD2. The CDR3 has 16 amino acids. V lost 3 bases and J lost 3; bases outside the gene matches: 3. Germline V gene sequence: CDR1 SGHTA, CDR2 FQGNSA. The CDR3 DNA is TGTGCCAGCAGCTTTAGACTAGCGGGAGTCTACAATGAGCAGTTCTTC. Translating it yields CASSFRLAGVYNEQFF.

The chain employs TRBV6-1 and TRBJ1-1; no definite D call. This CDR3 is 14 amino acids long. V was cut by 2 bases and J by 2 bases, with 9 bases left in between. CDR1 and CDR2 from the germline V gene are MNHNS and SASEGT. CDR3 sequence reads: CASSEQNSNTEAFF. CDR3 bases: TGTGCCAGCAGTGAACAAAACAGTAACACTGAAGCTTTCTTT.

This clone was seen just once. This chain links TRBV5-8 with TRBJ2-3, with D unclear. Germline V CDR1 and CDR2: SGHTS, YDEGEE. V was shortened by 0 bases and J by 3 bases, with 8 bases between the two germline ends. CDR3 length: 14 residues. CDR3 protein: CASSLVGKTDTQYF. CDR3 DNA sequence: TGTGCCAGCAGCTTGGTAGGCAAGACAGATACGCAGTATTTT. Filled out from reference TRBV5-8 and TRBJ2-3, the complete variable domain reads EAGVTQSPTHLIKTRGQQATLRCSPISGHTSVYWYQQALGLGLQFLLWYDEGEERNRGNFPPRFSGRQFPNYSSELNVNALELEDSALYLCASSLVGKTDTQYFGPGTRLTVL.

The chain recombines TRBV18 with TRBJ1-2, with 8 bases aligning to TRBD1. Germline CDR1 reads KGHSH; CDR2 reads LQKENI. With 3 bases clipped from V and 6 bases from J, the junction kept 3 bases outside the gene matches. The CDR3 runs to 13 residues. The CDR3 protein is CASSPPGQDGYTF. Written as DNA, the CDR3 is TGTGCCAGCTCACCCCCGGGACAGGATGGCTACACCTTC.